This T cell receptor (beta chain) was captured in a study of cytomegalovirus exposure and HLA in healthy donors. Donors were drawn from the approximately 110-subject validation cohort, separate from the 666-subject first cohort. Only in-frame clones appear in the TCRdb table, and some are missing; sequencing was by immunoSEQ multiplex PCR. The sample consists of around 300,000 clones, roughly 86% of them appearing once. The V gene's germline CDR1 is SGHDT and CDR2 YYEEEE. V gave up 4 bases and J gave up 10 bases, with 15 bases separating them. The CDR3 sequence is 13 residues long. The V gene is TRBV5-6, the J gene TRBJ2-1, with D possibly matching TRBD2 (5 bases). The material sequenced was PBMCs. This clonotype was sampled from a man aged 30-40 years in good health and CMV-seronegative. CDR3 sequence: CASSDAGWREQFF. CDR3 DNA: TGTGCCAGCAGCGACGCCGGGTGGAGGGAGCAGTTCTTC.